Here is one TCR beta chain with its context. The antigen is unknown. Time point reported: cycle 4 day 1 (C4D1), after five to seven weeks of nivolumab. Relapses following autologous stem cell transplantation were seen in all patients, with brentuximab vedotin exposure varying. The best responses consisted of complete response, partial response or progressive disease. Generated by immunoSEQ multiplex PCR, the TCRdb table keeps only in-frame clones and is missing some. The sample has 100,000 or so clones; 90% are singletons. The CDR3 has 15 amino acids. After removal of 3 bases from V and 3 bases from J, the junction contained 6 bases not matched to a gene. Germline V gives CDR1 SNHLY, CDR2 FYNNEI. This entry is derived from a study of PD-1 blockade in classical Hodgkin lymphoma. Study results and limitations: TCR diversity in CD4+, not CD8+, cells rose significantly by C4D1. Diminished baseline TCR diversity has been reported in newly diagnosed patients relative to healthy donors. The origin of the repertoire differences remains undefined, with disease activity or prior therapy as possible causes.

The chain joins TRBV2 to TRBJ2-7, with TRBD2 matching over 9 bases. The sample here was peripheral blood mononuclear cells (PBMCs), taken before the fourth cycle of nivolumab. This clonotype was sampled from a human donor with classical Hodgkin lymphoma. The CDR3 DNA follows: TGTGCCAGCAGTGATCCGAGACTAGCGGACTACGAGCAGTACTTC. Translating gives CASSDPRLADYEQYF.